These 6 T cell receptor beta chains came from one sample sequenced in a study of cytomegalovirus exposure and HLA in healthy donors. PCR employed 60 Vbeta and 13 Jbeta primers. Only in-frame clones appear in the TCRdb table, and some are missing; sequencing was by immunoSEQ multiplex PCR. Among about 150,000 clones listed, about four fifths were seen once. Sequenced material: PBMCs. Source of these receptors: a woman in her forties or fifties in good health and CMV-seropositive.

The CDR3 protein is CASSVDARGLTSGNTIYF. The DNA for the CDR3 is TGTGCCAGCAGCGTAGATGCTAGAGGACTCACATCTGGAAACACCATATATTTT. This sequence joins TRBV9 and TRBJ1-3; D is unresolved. Germline lookup yields CDR1 SGDLS and CDR2 YYNGEE. The CDR3 contains 18 residues. Trimming stripped 0 bases from V and 1 base from J, with 17 bases between.

As to this clone: Other DNA sequences from this sample encode an identical CDR3 as well. The chain joins TRBV28 to TRBJ1-2; possibly TRBD1 for D (5 bases). The CDR3 spans 13 residues. The germline V gene has CDR1 MDHEN and CDR2 SYDVKM. The V end was cut by 2 bases, the J end by 5 bases, with 9 bases between. CDR3 loop: CASSLGQGYGYTF. CDR3 DNA sequence: TGTGCCAGCAGTTTAGGCCAGGGATATGGCTACACCTTC.

V is TRBV10-1 and J is TRBJ1-2, with TRBD1 identical over 8 bases. After removal of 5 bases from V and 2 bases from J, the junction contained 10 bases not matched to a gene. This CDR3 contains 16 residues. In germline, CDR1 is WNHNN, CDR2 SYGVQD (reference sequence). CDR3 nucleotides: TGCGCCAGCAGTCCCCAACCACAGGGGGGGAACTATGGCTACACCTTC. Protein sequence: CASSPQPQGGNYGYTF.

The V call is TRBV7-2, the J call TRBJ2-7; TRBD2 matches at 11 bases. Per the germline V gene, CDR1 is SGHTA and CDR2 is FQGNSA. V dropped 4 bases and J dropped 9; count of bases not matched to a gene: 17. The CDR3 has 17 residues. CDR3 protein: CASSYGSGTSGQVAQYF. The DNA for the CDR3 is TGTGCCAGCAGCTACGGATCCGGGACTAGCGGACAGGTGGCGCAGTACTTC.

The chain couples TRBV6-6 to TRBJ2-5; D may be TRBD2 (5 bases). Trimming pared 5 bases from V and 11 bases from J, leaving 15 bases between. The CDR3 has 12 residues. Germline CDR1 MNHNY, CDR2 SVGAGI (reference sequence). As DNA, the CDR3 is TGTGCCAGCAGTCTCGGCGCTAGGGAGCAGTACTTC. It specifies CASSLGAREQYF.

The CDR3 sequence is CASSGGRPSGNTIYF. The CDR3 DNA reads TGTGCCAGCAGTGGGGGCAGGCCCTCTGGAAACACCATATATTTT. The J gene is TRBJ1-3, the V gene TRBV2; tentatively, D is TRBD1 (5 bases). The CDR3 consists of 15 residues. The V gene's germline CDR1 is SNHLY and CDR2 FYNNEI. V lost 4 bases, J lost 0 bases, and 10 bases lay in between.